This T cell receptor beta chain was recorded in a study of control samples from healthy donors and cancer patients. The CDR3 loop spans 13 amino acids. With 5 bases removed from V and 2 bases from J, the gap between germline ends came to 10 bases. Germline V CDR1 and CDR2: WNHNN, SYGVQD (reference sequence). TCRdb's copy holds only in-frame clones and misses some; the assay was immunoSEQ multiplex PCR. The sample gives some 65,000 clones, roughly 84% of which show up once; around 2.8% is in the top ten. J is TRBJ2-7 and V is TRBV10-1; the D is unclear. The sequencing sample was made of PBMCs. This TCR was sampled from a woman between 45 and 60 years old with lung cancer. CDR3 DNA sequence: TGCGCCAGCAGTCTACGGACGACCTACGAGCAGTACTTC. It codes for CASSLRTTYEQYF.